This entry lists 27 T cell receptor beta chains sequenced from one sample in a study of blood T cell repertoires in COVID-19. Sequencing used immunoSEQ multiplex PCR; TCRdb keeps in-frame clones, though not all of them. The sample records around 200,000 clones, around 82% being singletons. Input material: peripheral blood. These receptor sequences come from a woman older than 75 with acute or convalescent COVID-19.

This sequence joins TRBV2 and TRBJ1-2, with 7 bases matching TRBD1. V trimming: 7 bases; J trimming: 8 bases; junction bases outside the gene matches: 10. This CDR3 region has 13 residues. Germline V CDR1 and CDR2: SNHLY, FYNNEI. This CDR3 is CASNLRGGHGYTF. The CDR3 DNA follows: TGTGCCAGCAATCTGCGAGGGGGCCACGGCTACACCTTC. The full variable domain, with the rest looked up from reference TRBV2 and TRBJ1-2, is EPEVTQTPSHQVTQMGQEVILRCVPISNHLYFYWYRQILGQKVEFLVSFYNNEISEKSEIFDDQFSVERPDGSNFTLKIRSTKLEDSAMYFCASNLRGGHGYTFGSGTRLTVV.

The rearrangement links TRBV2 to TRBJ2-4; 9 nucleotides agree with TRBD1. The CDR3 spans 15 residues. The V and J ends lost 10 bases and 2 bases, in that order; junction bases with no gene match: 9. CDR1 is SNHLY and CDR2 is FYNNEI in the germline V gene. The CDR3 DNA follows: TGTGCCACCTCAGAGGGACAGGGTCCCAAAAACATTCAGTACTTC. Its translation: CATSEGQGPKNIQYF. Full variable domain (remainder filled in from reference TRBV2 and TRBJ2-4): EPEVTQTPSHQVTQMGQEVILRCVPISNHLYFYWYRQILGQKVEFLVSFYNNEISEKSEIFDDQFSVERPDGSNFTLKIRSTKLEDSAMYFCATSEGQGPKNIQYFGAGTRLSVL.

The chain carries TRBV11-2 and TRBJ2-1, with 8 bases that match TRBD2. The CDR3 extends over 14 amino acids. J lost 4 bases, V lost 2 bases, and 1 base had no gene match. Germline loops: CDR1 SGHAT, CDR2 FQNNGV. DNA for the CDR3: TGTGCCAGCAGCTTAAGCGGGAGTTACAATGAGCAGTTCTTC. Amino acid sequence: CASSLSGSYNEQFF.

The chain carries TRBV19 and TRBJ1-2, with D possibly being TRBD1 (6 bases). This CDR3 is 14 amino acids long. Per the germline V gene, CDR1 is LNHDA and CDR2 is SQIVND (reference sequence). V was shortened by 7 bases and J by 4 bases, with 16 bases between the two germline ends. The CDR3 region has the DNA TGTGCCAGTACCACAGGGTGGGGGACCTATGGCTACACCTTC. Protein: CASTTGWGTYGYTF. Based on the CDR3 plus reference TRBV19 and TRBJ1-2, the full variable domain is DGGITQSPKYLFRKEGQNVTLSCEQNLNHDAMYWYRQDPGQGLRLIYYSQIVNDFQKGDIAEGYSVSREKKESFPLTVTSAQKNPTAFYLCASTTGWGTYGYTFGSGTRLTVV.

This chain uses TRBV3-1 (or the pseudogene TRBV3-2) with TRBJ2-7; a possible D gene is TRBD1 (6 bases). There are 13 residues in the CDR3. Between the trimmed V and J ends, which lost 3 bases and 2 bases, there was a span of 8 bases. Germline values: CDR1 LGHDT, CDR2 YNNKEL (reference sequence). The CDR3 reads CASSHGQPYEQYF. The CDR3 bases are TGTGCCAGCAGCCACGGACAGCCCTACGAGCAGTACTTC.

The rearrangement links TRBV20-1 to TRBJ2-1; 15 nucleotides line up with TRBD2. Germline V gene lookup returns CDR1 DFQATT and CDR2 SNEGSKA (reference sequence). The CDR3 contains 18 residues. V shed 3 bases and J 6 bases; nucleotides not matched to a gene: 12. The CDR3 region has the DNA TGCAGTGCTAGTCGGACTAGCGGGGGGGCAAATATGGGCAATGAGCAGTTCTTC. It translates to CSASRTSGGANMGNEQFF.

This clone has a single count. The chain recombines TRBV19 with TRBJ2-2; D not certain. Germline V gene lookup returns CDR1 LNHDA and CDR2 SQIVND (reference sequence). The CDR3 covers 15 residues. V lost 3 bases and J 2 bases, leaving 10 bases between the germline ends. The CDR3 loop reads CASSIATVNTGELFF. In DNA form, the CDR3 reads TGTGCCAGTAGTATTGCTACAGTTAACACCGGGGAGCTGTTTTTT.

V and J are TRBV7-2 and TRBJ1-5; D gene unclear. V was pared by 1 base and J by 6 bases, with 7 bases between. This CDR3 is built from 13 residues. CDR1 is SGHTA and CDR2 is FQGNSA in the germline V gene. Here the CDR3 DNA reads TGTGCCAGCAGCTTAGGGAGCCTTCAGCCCCAGCATTTT. Its protein is CASSLGSLQPQHF.

The sample holds one count of this clone. The chain recombines TRBV29-1 with TRBJ1-1; D is possibly TRBD1 (6 bases). Between the trimmed V and J ends, which lost 4 bases and 4 bases, there was a span of 16 bases. This CDR3 contains 14 residues. Germline CDR1 and CDR2: SQVTM and ANQGSEA. The CDR3 sequence is CSVGGTGPGTEAFF. The CDR3 nucleotides are TGCAGCGTTGGCGGTACAGGGCCGGGCACTGAAGCTTTCTTT.

The genes are TRBV4-1 and TRBJ1-2; 8 bases map to TRBD1. Losses at the gene ends were 5 bases for V and 4 bases for J; bases not matched to a gene: 6. CDR1 and CDR2 from the germline V gene are MGHRA and YSYEKL. The CDR3 extends over 14 amino acids. The CDR3 sequence is CASSEQGDTYGYTF. CDR3 nucleotides: TGCGCCAGCAGCGAACAGGGGGATACCTATGGCTACACCTTC.

The chain combines TRBV7-2 with TRBJ2-1; maybe TRBD1 (6 bases). The V gene lost 2 bases and the J gene lost 8 bases, with 16 bases spanning the gap. Per the germline V gene, CDR1 is SGHTA and CDR2 is FQGNSA. This CDR3 has 15 residues. CDR3 sequence (DNA): TGTGCCAGCAGCTTATCTTCTCTCAGGGGTCATGAGCAGTTCTTC. As protein: CASSLSSLRGHEQFF.

This chain connects TRBV10-3 to TRBJ2-3; TRBD2 is a possible D gene (7 bases). The CDR3 consists of 14 residues. Germline assignment: CDR1 ENHRY and CDR2 SYGVKD. V was clipped by 8 bases and J by 4 bases, with 16 bases between them. The CDR3: CAIGGAYNSDTQYF. The CDR3 region has the DNA TGTGCCATCGGGGGGGCTTACAACTCAGATACGCAGTATTTT.

The chain links TRBV4-1 to TRBJ2-7; D is unclear. The CDR3 covers 16 residues. The germline V and J ends were trimmed by 3 bases and 0 bases, with 15 bases remaining between them. Germline V CDR1 and CDR2: MGHRA, YSYEKL. CDR3 bases: TGCGCCAGCAGCCATTCAGGATCCGAGAGCTCCTACGAGCAGTACTTC. It codes for CASSHSGSESSYEQYF.

The rearrangement uses TRBV6-5 and TRBJ1-2; 9 positions match TRBD1. Looked up from germline, CDR1 is MNHEY and CDR2 is SVGAGI. The J segment lost 6 bases and the V segment lost 7 bases, leaving 9 bases of the junction unmatched. The CDR3 is made up of 14 amino acids. In DNA form, the CDR3 reads TGTGCCAGCACCTTAACAGGGGGCGTTAATGGCTACACCTTC. It translates to CASTLTGGVNGYTF.

The chain has TRBV7-9 and TRBJ2-7; the match to TRBD1 covers 10 bases. The CDR3 sequence is 15 residues long. Germline trimming cut 7 bases from V and 2 bases from J; bases unmatched to any gene: 8. Germline CDR1 and CDR2: SEHNR and FQNEAQ (reference sequence). CDR3 residues: CASTHGTGAPYEQYF. In DNA, the CDR3 is TGTGCCAGCACCCATGGGACAGGGGCCCCCTACGAGCAGTACTTC.

A few counts support this clone. The genes are TRBV4-1 and TRBJ1-2, with unresolved D. There are 13 residues in the CDR3. The germline V gene has CDR1 MGHRA and CDR2 YSYEKL. V dropped 1 base and J dropped 5 bases, with 8 bases sitting between them. The CDR3 region has the DNA TGCGCCAGCAGCCAAGTGGCCCGATATGGCTACACCTTC. This gives the protein CASSQVARYGYTF.

This clone was seen a handful of times. This chain joins TRBV7-9 and TRBJ2-7, with 9 bases matching TRBD1. Germline lookup yields CDR1 SEHNR and CDR2 FQNEAQ (reference sequence). J was trimmed by 7 bases and V by 4 bases; bases with no gene match: 8. The CDR3 is 14 residues long. CDR3 DNA sequence: TGTGCCAGCAGCTCGGGGACAGGGATGGGGGAGCAGTACTTC. Translated: CASSSGTGMGEQYF.

The chain employs TRBV9 and TRBJ2-3, with TRBD2 matching over 9 bases. This CDR3 region has 16 residues. Trimming cost V 4 bases and J 1 base; bases outside gene matches: 7. CDR1 is SGDLS and CDR2 is YYNGEE in the germline V gene. CDR3 sequence: CASSPRTSDGTDTQYF. The CDR3 DNA sequence: TGTGCCAGCAGCCCCCGGACTAGCGACGGCACAGATACGCAGTATTTT.

In this sample, this clone turned up a few times. The rearrangement links TRBV15 to TRBJ1-4; D is undetermined. Trimming pared 0 bases from V and 3 bases from J, leaving 11 bases between. CDR1 and CDR2 (germline): LNHNV, YYDKDF (reference sequence). This CDR3 is built from 16 residues. CDR3: CATSRDRRSSNEKLFF. The CDR3 DNA reads TGTGCCACCAGCAGAGATCGGAGGTCCTCTAATGAAAAACTGTTTTTT.

This rearrangement joins TRBV6-6 to TRBJ1-1; 8 nucleotides agree with TRBD1. The germline gives CDR1 MNHNY, CDR2 SVGAGI (reference sequence). V gave up 5 bases and J gave up 0 bases; unmatched junction bases: 5. The CDR3 covers 15 residues. The CDR3 loop reads CASSTGQGLNTEAFF. The CDR3 nucleotides read TGTGCCAGCAGTACCGGACAGGGTCTGAACACTGAAGCTTTCTTT.

J is TRBJ2-3 and V is TRBV18, with TRBD1 as a possible D gene (6 bases). CDR3 length equals 14 residues. Germline values: CDR1 KGHSH, CDR2 LQKENI. Trimming took off 4 bases at V and 0 bases at J, with 8 bases between the two ends. In DNA, the CDR3 is TGTGCCAGCTCACTGACAGGTAGCACAGATACGCAGTATTTT. Translation gives CASSLTGSTDTQYF.

V gene TRBV24-1 combines with J gene TRBJ2-1; D not certain. Germline CDR1 and CDR2: KGHDR and SFDVKD. The V end was cut by 3 bases, the J end by 1 base, with 6 bases between. This CDR3 spans 14 amino acids. CDR3 amino acids: CATSDIQSYNEQFF. For the CDR3, the DNA is TGTGCCACCAGTGATATCCAGTCCTACAATGAGCAGTTCTTC.

The chain couples TRBV5-1 to TRBJ2-4, with D perhaps TRBD1 (6 bases). The CDR3 contains 14 residues. Trimming removed 3 bases at V and 6 bases at J, with 13 bases between. Germline assignment: CDR1 SGHRS and CDR2 YFSETQ. This CDR3 reads CASSSGLGGNIQYF. The CDR3 coding sequence is TGCGCCAGCAGCTCCGGTCTAGGGGGAAACATTCAGTACTTC.

This clone was recorded only once. This chain connects TRBV7-9 to TRBJ1-4, with TRBD1 as a possible D gene (6 bases). The germline CDR1 and CDR2 sequences are SEHNR and FQNEAQ (reference sequence). V lost 5 bases and J lost 4, with 14 bases in between. The CDR3 runs 15 residues. DNA of the CDR3: TGTGCCAGCAGCCCTCGACAGGAACTTAATGAAAAACTGTTTTTT. Translated, it gives CASSPRQELNEKLFF.

The V call is TRBV19, the J call TRBJ1-2; TRBD1 matches at 7 bases. V shed 4 bases, J shed 1 base, and the junction held 6 bases outside the gene matches. The CDR3 extends over 15 amino acids. Germline CDR1 is LNHDA and CDR2 is SQIVND (reference sequence). DNA for the CDR3: TGTGCCAGTAGTACCGGACAGGATATTAACTATGGCTACACCTTC. This codes for CASSTGQDINYGYTF.

The J gene is TRBJ1-5, the V gene TRBV6-6; 7 nucleotides line up with TRBD1. The CDR3 covers 15 residues. J gave up 3 bases and V 2 bases, and 4 bases lay outside the gene matches. Germline loops: CDR1 MNHNY, CDR2 SVGAGI (reference sequence). The CDR3 sequence: CASSYPTGTNQPQHF. CDR3 nucleotides: TGTGCCAGCAGTTACCCGACAGGGACCAATCAGCCCCAGCATTTT.

The V and J genes are TRBV19 and TRBJ2-4, with D tentatively TRBD1 (5 bases). The CDR3 is made up of 15 amino acids. Trimming pared 4 bases from V and 3 bases from J, leaving 13 bases between. Germline CDR1 LNHDA, CDR2 SQIVND (reference sequence). The CDR3 spells CASSSLQVDKNIQYF. CDR3 coding DNA: TGTGCCAGTAGTAGCTTACAGGTTGACAAAAACATTCAGTACTTC.